The 6 T cell receptor beta chains given below trace back to one sample, sequenced in a study of blood T cell repertoires in COVID-19. Sequencing was performed with immunoSEQ multiplex PCR; in TCRdb, only in-frame clones are kept and a portion is missing. The sample carries about 80,000 clones, 80% recorded once. Sequencing was performed on peripheral blood. These receptors were taken from a man aged 55 to 69 with active or convalescent COVID-19.

This clone was detected once. The chain links TRBV3-1 (or the pseudogene TRBV3-2) to TRBJ1-5; D gene unclear. Germline V gene lookup returns CDR1 LGHDT and CDR2 YNNKEL (reference sequence). The CDR3 sequence is 16 residues long. V lost 0 bases, J lost 0 bases, and 9 bases lay in between. The CDR3 loop is CASSQDWPYSNQPQHF. CDR3 bases: TGTGCCAGCAGCCAAGATTGGCCATATAGCAATCAGCCCCAGCATTTT.

This clone was counted a few times. J is TRBJ1-2 and V is TRBV24-1, with 8 bases matching TRBD1. V lost 0 bases and J lost 8; bases outside the gene matches: 4. The CDR3 covers 14 residues. Germline lookup yields CDR1 KGHDR and CDR2 SFDVKD. CDR3 loop: CATSDLQGATGYTF. DNA for the CDR3: TGTGCCACCAGTGATTTGCAGGGGGCGACAGGCTACACCTTC.

The chain is built from TRBV12-5 and TRBJ2-2, with TRBD2 matching over 13 bases. Germline V gene lookup returns CDR1 LGHNT and CDR2 FRNRAP. V shed 1 base, J shed 4 bases, and the junction held 6 bases outside the gene matches. This CDR3 has 18 residues. CDR3 amino acids: CASGLGQLAGGSTGELFF. In nucleotides, the CDR3 is TGTGCTAGTGGTTTGGGCCAACTAGCGGGGGGGAGCACCGGGGAGCTGTTTTTT.

This clone was seen a few times. The CDR3: CAISTQKDQPQHF. CDR3 nucleotide sequence: TGTGCCATCAGTACACAGAAAGATCAGCCCCAGCATTTT. The rearrangement links TRBV10-3 to TRBJ1-5, with no clear D. The ends were cut back, 5 bases at V and 5 bases at J, with 10 bases in the middle. Germline CDR1 is ENHRY and CDR2 is SYGVKD. This CDR3 region has 13 residues.

This clone was seen just once. This chain connects TRBV12-5 to TRBJ2-7; D unresolved. The germline V gene encodes CDR1 LGHNT and CDR2 FRNRAP. This CDR3 has 14 residues. The V and J ends lost 4 bases and 1 base respectively, with 11 bases between them. CDR3 sequence reads: CASGSRTGSYEQYF. In nucleotides, the CDR3 is TGTGCTAGTGGTTCCCGTACCGGTTCCTACGAGCAGTACTTC.

J is TRBJ1-2 and V is TRBV9; D not resolved. The germline V and J ends were trimmed by 4 bases and 7 bases, with 14 bases remaining between them. Germline CDR1 and CDR2: SGDLS and YYNGEE. There are 13 residues in the CDR3. The CDR3 reads CASSSRSPSGYTF. In nucleotides, the CDR3 is TGTGCCAGCAGCTCCCGGAGTCCCTCTGGCTACACCTTC.